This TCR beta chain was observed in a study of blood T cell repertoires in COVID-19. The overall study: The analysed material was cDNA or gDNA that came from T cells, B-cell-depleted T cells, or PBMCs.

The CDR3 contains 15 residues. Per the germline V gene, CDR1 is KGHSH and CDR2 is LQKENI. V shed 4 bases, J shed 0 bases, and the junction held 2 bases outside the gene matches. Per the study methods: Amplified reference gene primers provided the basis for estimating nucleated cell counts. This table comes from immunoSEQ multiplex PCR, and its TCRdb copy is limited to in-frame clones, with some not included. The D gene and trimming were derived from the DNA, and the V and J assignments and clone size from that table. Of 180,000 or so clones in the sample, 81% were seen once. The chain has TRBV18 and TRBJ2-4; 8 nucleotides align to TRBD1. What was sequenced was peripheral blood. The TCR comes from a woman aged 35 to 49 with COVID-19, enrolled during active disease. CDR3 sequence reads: CASSLGQGAKNIQYF. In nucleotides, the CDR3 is TGTGCCAGCTCACTAGGACAGGGAGCCAAAAACATTCAGTACTTC.